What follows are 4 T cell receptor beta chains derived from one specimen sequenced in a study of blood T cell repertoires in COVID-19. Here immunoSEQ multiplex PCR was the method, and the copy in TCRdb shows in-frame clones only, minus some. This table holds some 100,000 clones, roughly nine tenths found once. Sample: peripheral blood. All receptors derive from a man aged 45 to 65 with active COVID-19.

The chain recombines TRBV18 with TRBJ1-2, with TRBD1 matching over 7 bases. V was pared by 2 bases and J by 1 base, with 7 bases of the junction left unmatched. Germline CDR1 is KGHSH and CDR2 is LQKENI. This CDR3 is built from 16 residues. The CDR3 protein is CASSPKRDRFNYGYTF. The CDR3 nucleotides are TGTGCCAGCTCACCAAAAAGGGACAGATTTAACTATGGCTACACCTTC.

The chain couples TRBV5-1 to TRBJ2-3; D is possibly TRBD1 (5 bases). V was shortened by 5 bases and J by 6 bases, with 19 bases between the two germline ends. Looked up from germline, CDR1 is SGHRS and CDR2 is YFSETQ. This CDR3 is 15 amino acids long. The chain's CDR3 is CASRLGRVDLDTQYF. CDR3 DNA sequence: TGCGCCAGCAGGCTTGGCAGGGTGGATTTGGATACGCAGTATTTT.

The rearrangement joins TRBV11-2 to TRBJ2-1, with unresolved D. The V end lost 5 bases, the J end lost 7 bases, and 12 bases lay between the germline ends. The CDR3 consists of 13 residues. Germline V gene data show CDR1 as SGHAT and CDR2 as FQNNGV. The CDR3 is CASSLLLANEQFF. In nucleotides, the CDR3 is TGTGCCAGCAGCCTTCTTTTGGCAAATGAGCAGTTCTTC.

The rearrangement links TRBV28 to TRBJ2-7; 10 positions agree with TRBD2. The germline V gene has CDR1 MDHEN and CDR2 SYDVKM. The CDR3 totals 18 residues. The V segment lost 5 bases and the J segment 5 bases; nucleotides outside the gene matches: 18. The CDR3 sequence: CASSRAAGGRPKLNEQYF. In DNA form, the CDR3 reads TGTGCCAGCAGTCGCGCAGCGGGGGGGCGTCCCAAACTTAACGAGCAGTACTTC.